Shown below are 12 T cell receptor beta chains from a single sample sequenced in a study of regulatory T cells in long-lasting Graves disease. Time point: persistent/refractory GD, antithyroid drugs over 5 years with positive TRAb. From RNA extracted from PBMCs, the TCR library was made. Sequencing libraries for TCR beta were prepared with iRepertoire HTBI primers and Arm-PCR of CDR3 regions. MiXCR, run by TCRdb on the multiplex PCR reads, gives a single entry per CDR3 protein. The sample lists approximately 360,000 distinct CDR3 sequences, approximately 25% occurring once. Sequencing used peripheral blood mononuclear cells (PBMCs), obtained when the disease was refractory, from a patient treated with antithyroid drugs. The receptors were gathered from a woman between 35 and 50 years old with Graves disease.

The table lists this clonotype with a few counts. The genes are TRBV19 and TRBJ1-1; D is unresolved. V was cut by 1 base and J by 10 bases, with 7 bases left in between. This CDR3 region has 11 residues. Germline loops: CDR1 LNHDA, CDR2 SQIVND (reference sequence). CDR3 loop: CASSIGVSAFF. The CDR3 bases are TGTGCCAGTAGTATAGGAGTGTCAGCTTTCTTT.

This clonotype was found many times. The rearrangement joins TRBV6-1 to TRBJ2-5; a weak D match, TRBD2 (7 bases). Germline CDR1 reads MNHNS; CDR2 reads SASEGT. V was cut by 3 bases and J by 6 bases, with 14 bases left in between. This CDR3 contains 14 residues. The CDR3 protein is CASSEGGAGKTQYF. CDR3 nucleotides: TGTGCCAGCAGTGAGGGGGGGGCCGGCAAGACCCAGTACTTC.

The chain couples TRBV18 to TRBJ2-7; D is tentatively TRBD1 or TRBD2 (5 bases each). CDR3 length equals 14 residues. V lost 6 bases to trimming and J lost 2 bases, with 14 bases between them. Germline CDR1 and CDR2: KGHSH and LQKENI. CDR3 loop: CASSRDAGPYEQYF. CDR3 coding DNA: TGTGCCAGCTCTCGGGACGCAGGCCCCTACGAGCAGTACTTC.

The chain recombines TRBV7-9 with TRBJ1-1, with 7 bases fitting TRBD1. CDR3 length: 14 amino acids. V gave up 5 bases and J gave up 6 bases; unmatched junction bases: 9. Germline-derived CDR1 and CDR2 are SEHNR and FQNEAQ (reference sequence). The CDR3 DNA reads as TGTGCCAGCAGCACTTCCTCAGGGGGACCTGAAGCTTTCTTT. It is translated as CASSTSSGGPEAFF.

V and J are TRBV2 and TRBJ2-2; tentatively, D is TRBD2 (5 bases). V shed 6 bases and J shed 1 base, with 18 bases lying between them. Germline CDR1 and CDR2: SNHLY and FYNNEI. The CDR3 length is 17 residues. CDR3 DNA sequence: TGTGCCAGCAGCCTGATGTTAAGGACTCGGAACACCGGGGAGCTGTTTTTT. Translating it yields CASSLMLRTRNTGELFF. The full variable domain, rest sourced from reference TRBV2 and TRBJ2-2, is EPEVTQTPSHQVTQMGQEVILRCVPISNHLYFYWYRQILGQKVEFLVSFYNNEISEKSEIFDDQFSVERPDGSNFTLKIRSTKLEDSAMYFCASSLMLRTRNTGELFFGEGSRLTVL.

This clonotype was recorded at least ten times. V gene TRBV28 combines with J gene TRBJ1-2; no clear D. V was trimmed by 7 bases and J by 3 bases, leaving 18 bases between them. Per the germline V gene, CDR1 is MDHEN and CDR2 is SYDVKM. The CDR3 extends over 15 amino acids. The CDR3 sequence is CASKNWRVLDYGYTF. The CDR3 DNA sequence: TGTGCCAGCAAAAACTGGCGGGTACTTGACTATGGCTACACCTTC.

The chain combines TRBV19 with TRBJ1-1; a possible D gene is TRBD1 (5 bases). Germline CDR1 LNHDA, CDR2 SQIVND (reference sequence). Trimming took 3 bases from V and 4 from J, leaving 18 bases between them. The CDR3 contains 16 residues. The CDR3 spells CASSILQGQGGTEAFF. The CDR3, as DNA: TGTGCCAGTAGTATTCTTCAGGGTCAAGGCGGCACTGAAGCTTTCTTT. The full variable domain, in which reference TRBV19 and TRBJ1-1 provide the parts outside the CDR3, is DGGITQSPKYLFRKEGQNVTLSCEQNLNHDAMYWYRQDPGQGLRLIYYSQIVNDFQKGDIAEGYSVSREKKESFPLTVTSAQKNPTAFYLCASSILQGQGGTEAFFGQGTRLTVV.

This CDR3 is CASSYTTIVQFF. Here the CDR3 DNA reads TGTGCCAGCAGTTACACTACGATAGTGCAGTTCTTC. This chain joins TRBV28 and TRBJ2-1; D is undetermined. CDR1 MDHEN and CDR2 SYDVKM come from the germline V gene. The CDR3 totals 12 residues. Trimming cost V 4 bases and J 12 bases, with 13 bases left between them.

This clonotype has a count of ten or more. This chain uses TRBV28 with TRBJ2-7; weak D call: TRBD1 (6 bases). Germline V gene data show CDR1 as MDHEN and CDR2 as SYDVKM. The ends were cut back, 3 bases at V and 5 bases at J, with 14 bases in the middle. The CDR3 consists of 14 residues. The CDR3 loop reads CASSFAQGLDEQYF. Here the CDR3 DNA reads TGTGCCAGCAGTTTTGCTCAGGGGCTCGACGAGCAGTACTTC.

This clonotype was counted only a few times. This chain links TRBV13 with TRBJ2-7; 11 bases are a match to TRBD1. The length of the CDR3 is 15 residues. Germline CDR1 reads PRHDT; CDR2 reads FYEKMQ (reference sequence). Trimming at V came to 3 bases and at J to 6 bases, leaving 7 bases not matched to a gene. As DNA, the CDR3 is TGTGCCAGCAGCTTGGCACCGGGACAGGGGGTCGAGCAGTACTTC. It codes for CASSLAPGQGVEQYF. Complete variable domain (other parts from reference TRBV13 and TRBJ2-7): AAGVIQSPRHLIKEKRETATLKCYPIPRHDTVYWYQQGPGQDPQFLISFYEKMQSDKGSIPDRFSAQQFSDYHSELNMSSLELGDSALYFCASSLAPGQGVEQYFGPGTRLTVT.

There are a few counts of this clonotype. The chain has TRBV20-1 and TRBJ2-7, with D maybe TRBD1 (7 bases). Deletions cut 0 bases from V and 6 bases from J, with 15 bases between. Looked up from germline, CDR1 is DFQATT and CDR2 is SNEGSKA (reference sequence). The CDR3 sequence is 14 residues long. CDR3 sequence (DNA): TGCAGTGCTAGAGATGCGAGACAGGGACTCGAGCAGTACTTC. It specifies CSARDARQGLEQYF.

This clonotype was seen ten or more times. The gene calls are TRBV20-1 and TRBJ2-5; 13 nucleotides agree with TRBD2. The CDR3 totals 16 residues. Germline CDR1 reads DFQATT; CDR2 reads SNEGSKA (reference sequence). The CDR3 region is CSPVGTSGREGETQYF. CDR3 bases: TGCAGCCCTGTGGGTACTAGCGGGAGGGAGGGAGAGACCCAGTACTTC.